The clone carrying this TCR beta chain was counted ten times or more. What it recognizes is unknown. Time point defined: patch test 3, about 24 weeks after DPC sensitization. Specified treatment: therapeutic diphenylcyclopropenone sensitization with weekly scalp DPC. These data originate in a study of human T cells and chemical hapten exposure. Overall study context: 2% DPC was applied to roughly 2 cm by roughly 2 cm of upper inner arm skin for sensitization.

MiXCR, applied by TCRdb to the RACE reads, yields one record per CDR3 protein. The sample comprises fewer than 55,000 distinct CDR3 sequences, 9.9% of which are singletons, and roughly 15% rests with the top ten. The junction had 11 bases not matched to a gene; V was cut back by 6 bases and J by 4 bases. Germline V gene data show CDR1 as SQVTM and CDR2 as ANQGSEA. This CDR3 is built from 14 residues. Broader study findings: The number of TCRs over 1 in 1000 frequency stayed unchanged after DPC. Expanded TCRs made up significantly more big CDR3 similarity clusters than controls did.

The rearrangement links TRBV29-1 to TRBJ2-5; 7 bases are shared with TRBD1. Material: whole blood, obtained in connection with sensitization to the hapten diphenylcyclopropenone (DPC). The origin of this receptor is a woman between 40 and 50 years old with alopecia areata. Some clones in this sample may be carry-over from other donors' samples. CDR3 sequence (DNA): TGCAGCGTCGGGTACAGGGGAGTAGGAGAGACCCAGTACTTC. Encoded protein: CSVGYRGVGETQYF.